The clone carrying this T cell receptor beta chain has ten or more counts. Antigen specificity is unknown. The sample comes from a study of T cells in Graves' hyperthyroidism and ophthalmopathy. Study-level points and caveats: Ophthalmopathy was model-predicted a median about 7.1 months pre-onset. Most thyroid clonotypes expanded above 0.001 appeared in blood too.

TCR beta CDR3 regions were amplified from RNA transcripts. HTBI primers were employed in a first-round RT-PCR of the TCR CDR3. TCRdb recomputed calls from the multiplex PCR reads with MiXCR, one row per CDR3 protein. The sample comprises about 320,000 distinct CDR3 sequences, approximately 16% of which are singletons, and around 35% rests with the top ten. The CDR3 extends over 14 amino acids. V was cut by 5 bases and J by 3 bases, with 13 bases left in between. Germline V gives CDR1 SGHAT, CDR2 FQNNGV. Patients were excluded for uncontrolled infection, other autoimmune disease, pregnancy or lactation. PBMCs stemmed from 10 ml fresh peripheral blood.

The sequenced sample was blood. This TCR came from a man younger than 40 with Graves' hyperthyroidism. The chain carries TRBV11-2 and TRBJ1-1; D remains unclear. The CDR3 coding sequence is TGTGCCAGCAGCGGCAGGCTACTCCACACTGAAGCTTTCTTT. Its translation is CASSGRLLHTEAFF.